These T cell receptor beta chains were read from a single sample in a study of post-analysis software for immune sequencing data. MiXCR, applied by TCRdb to the PCR reads, yields one record per CDR3 protein. Of about 760,000 distinct CDR3 sequences in the sample, around 27% are singletons; the top ten hold under 0.7%. The sequenced sample consisted of blood. The receptors originated from a girl between 5 and 17 years old with multiple sclerosis. CDR3s include the opening cysteine and the closing phenylalanine or tryptophan. The order of the fields is D gene, CDR3 length, clone size, J gene, V gene, CDR3 protein, CDR3 DNA. D genes are given only for firm matches. Expanded clones are given a class, and other clones once, few, many or no size at all.

. 14 few TRBJ1-5 TRBV27 CASSRGRDNQPQHF TGTGCCAGCAGCCGAGGACGGGACAATCAGCCCCAGCATTTT
. 12 . TRBJ1-5 TRBV29-1 CSVEQEGQPRHF TGCAGCGTGGAACAGGAGGGGCAGCCCCGGCATTTT
. 17 . TRBJ2-1 TRBV20-1 CSARDPKASVTYNEQFF TGCAGTGCTAGGGACCCTAAAGCTAGCGTTACCTACAATGAGCAGTTCTTC
. 14 . TRBJ2-1 TRBV7-8 CASSLAGNNGEQFF TGTGCCAGCAGCTTAGCGGGAAACAATGGGGAGCAGTTCTTC
TRBD2 13 . TRBJ2-5 TRBV2 CASGAGERETQYF TGTGCCAGCGGGGCGGGAGAGCGAGAGACCCAGTACTTC
. 12 . TRBJ1-2 TRBV28 CASSFPISGYTF TGTGCCAGCAGTTTTCCGATCAGCGGCTACACCTTC
. 14 few TRBJ2-4 TRBV7-2 CASSLEGSYDGQYF TGTGCCAGCAGCTTAGAAGGGTCCTACGATGGGCAGTACTTC
TRBD2 15 . TRBJ2-7 TRBV6-5 CASSYGSGASYERYF TGTGCCAGCAGTTACGGCAGCGGGGCCTCCTACGAGCGGTACTTC
TRBD1 14 . TRBJ2-7 TRBV5-6 CAGSHGTGTYEQYF TGTGCCGGCAGCCACGGGACAGGGACTTACGAGCAGTACTTC
. 15 few TRBJ2-5 TRBV11-2 CASSSRTGPEETQYF TGTGCCAGCAGCTCCCGGACCGGACCTGAAGAGACCCAGTACTTC
TRBD2 17 few TRBJ2-4 TRBV20-1 CSARDRLAGLAKNIQYF TGCAGTGCTAGAGATCGACTAGCGGGACTAGCCAAAAACATTCAGTACTTC
. 15 once TRBJ2-7 TRBV25-1 CVSSEFPGEAYEQYF TGTGTCAGCAGTGAATTTCCGGGTGAGGCCTACGAGCAGTACTTC
TRBD2 18 . TRBJ2-3 TRBV7-2 CASSPYPSGRWSTDTQYF TGTGCCAGCAGCCCGTACCCGAGCGGGAGGTGGAGCACAGATACGCAGTATTTT
. 14 . TRBJ2-1 TRBV20-1 CSAFRRAVYNEQFF TGCAGTGCTTTTCGGAGGGCCGTCTACAATGAGCAGTTCTTC
. 13 . TRBJ1-5 TRBV20-1 CSARDRAAQPQHF TGCAGTGCTAGAGACAGGGCGGCTCAGCCCCAGCATTTT
TRBD1 15 . TRBJ1-2 TRBV14 CASSHPGTGGLGYTF TGTGCCAGCAGCCACCCCGGGACAGGGGGCCTCGGCTACACCTTC
. 14 few TRBJ1-2 TRBV20-1 CSAREGGSAWGYTF TGCAGTGCTAGGGAAGGGGGGAGCGCCTGGGGCTACACCTTC
. 14 few TRBJ1-2 TRBV6-2/TRBV6-3 CASSYATGVYGYTF TGTGCCAGCAGTTACGCGACAGGAGTCTATGGCTACACCTTC
. 17 few TRBJ2-1 TRBV9 CASSVSGDFLGANGQFF TGTGCCAGCAGCGTATCCGGGGACTTTTTAGGGGCCAATGGGCAGTTCTTC
. 15 . TRBJ1-5 TRBV27 CASSLRAGNNQPQHF TGTGCCAGCAGTTTAAGGGCAGGGAATAATCAGCCCCAGCATTTT
. 13 few TRBJ1-5 TRBV10-3 CAISPGDNQPQHF TGTGCCATCAGCCCAGGGGATAATCAGCCCCAGCATTTT
. 14 once TRBJ2-5 TRBV4-3 CASSHVGPNNEQYF TGCGCCAGCAGCCACGTGGGACCGAACAATGAGCAGTACTTC
TRBD2 15 . TRBJ2-7 TRBV6-6 CASSYAAGASPEQYF TGTGCCAGCAGTTACGCGGCGGGAGCCTCTCCCGAGCAGTACTTC
TRBD2 14 many TRBJ2-3 TRBV27 CASRTSGSTDTQYF TGTGCCAGCAGGACTAGCGGGAGCACAGATACGCAGTATTTT
. 13 . TRBJ2-7 TRBV7-9 CASMAGTYNEQYF TGTGCCAGCATGGCGGGGACCTACAATGAGCAGTACTTC
. 14 . TRBJ1-5 TRBV2 CASSDSGGSQPQHF TGTGCCAGCAGTGACTCGGGGGGGAGTCAGCCCCAGCATTTT
TRBD2 16 many TRBJ2-3 TRBV20-1 CSANSRLADSTDTQYF TGCAGTGCTAACTCTAGACTAGCGGATAGCACAGATACGCAGTATTTT
. 14 . TRBJ2-1 TRBV5-8 CASKLQSSYNEQFF TGTGCCAGCAAACTACAGAGCTCCTACAATGAGCAGTTCTTC
TRBD2 12 . TRBJ2-7 TRBV10-3 CAISGGRVEQYF TGTGCCATCAGCGGGGGGAGGGTCGAGCAGTACTTC
. 16 . TRBJ2-3 TRBV5-4 CASRRFGDWITDTQYF TGTGCCAGCAGACGGTTTGGGGACTGGATCACAGATACGCAGTATTTT
. 15 many TRBJ1-2 TRBV20-1 CSAREGAGGHGGYTF TGCAGTGCTAGAGAAGGGGCCGGGGGGCATGGTGGCTACACCTTC
TRBD1 14 . TRBJ2-5 TRBV3-1 CASSQVGGFETQYF TGTGCCAGCAGCCAAGTAGGGGGCTTCGAGACCCAGTACTTC
. 15 many TRBJ2-1 TRBV9 CASSVSGSPYNEQFF TGTGCCAGCAGCGTATCAGGCAGTCCCTACAATGAGCAGTTCTTC
. 17 few TRBJ2-3 TRBV4-3 CASSQGWGRELADTQYF TGCGCCAGCAGCCAAGGTTGGGGGCGGGAGTTGGCAGATACGCAGTATTTT
. 14 once TRBJ2-5 TRBV28 CASSWETAQETQYF TGTGCCAGCAGTTGGGAGACAGCGCAAGAGACCCAGTACTTC
TRBD1 17 few TRBJ1-6 TRBV7-2 CASSLVGGQSYNSPLHF TGTGCCAGCAGCTTAGTAGGGGGCCAGTCCTATAATTCACCCCTCCACTTT
. 12 . TRBJ2-2 TRBV10-3 CAISESPLELFF TGTGCCATCAGTGAGAGCCCGTTGGAGCTGTTTTTT
TRBD2 16 . TRBJ2-4 TRBV7-2 CASSSGLAGGMNIQYF TGTGCCAGCAGCTCCGGTTTAGCGGGAGGGATGAACATTCAGTACTTC
. 18 . TRBJ1-4 TRBV4-1 CASSQEGDPGGSSEKLFF TGCGCCAGCAGCCAAGAAGGGGATCCGGGGGGCTCGAGTGAAAAACTGTTTTTT
TRBD1 15 . TRBJ2-5 TRBV27 CASSSGTGPPETQYF TGTGCCAGCAGTTCAGGGACAGGTCCCCCAGAGACCCAGTACTTC
TRBD2 16 . TRBJ2-7 TRBV7-2 CASSLQVTSGTYEQYF TGTGCCAGCAGCCTCCAGGTGACTAGCGGAACCTACGAGCAGTACTTC
. 13 few TRBJ2-3 TRBV10-3 CAISELSTDTQYF TGTGCCATCAGTGAGCTGAGCACAGATACGCAGTATTTT
TRBD1 14 few TRBJ2-3 TRBV12-3/TRBV12-4 CASRWTGSTDTQYF TGTGCCAGCAGGTGGACAGGGAGCACAGATACGCAGTATTTT
. 12 . TRBJ2-7 TRBV28 CASSGEIYEQYF TGTGCCAGCAGTGGCGAGATTTACGAGCAGTACTTC
TRBD1 14 few TRBJ2-7 TRBV7-2 CASSSRTGSSEQYF TGTGCCAGCAGCTCAAGGACAGGGTCTAGCGAGCAGTACTTC
. 13 few TRBJ2-7 TRBV7-2 CASSPGREYEQYF TGTGCCAGCAGCCCGGGCAGGGAATACGAGCAGTACTTC
TRBD1 13 . TRBJ2-1 TRBV10-3 CAIRDRVGDEQFF TGTGCCATCCGAGACAGGGTCGGAGATGAGCAGTTCTTC
. 16 few TRBJ1-2 TRBV4-2 CASSQVGRGDNYGYTF TGTGCCAGCAGCCAAGTGGGAAGGGGCGATAACTATGGCTACACCTTC
. 14 . TRBJ2-5 TRBV7-2 CASSLDNSQETQYF TGTGCCAGCAGCTTAGATAACTCCCAAGAGACCCAGTACTTC
TRBD1 16 many TRBJ2-1 TRBV25-1 CAIQFRGRGSYNEQFF TGTGCCATCCAATTCAGGGGGCGAGGTTCCTACAATGAGCAGTTCTTC
. 15 . TRBJ1-1 TRBV9 CASSGYGHQNTEAFF TGTGCCAGCAGCGGCTACGGACACCAGAACACTGAAGCTTTCTTT
TRBD1 12 once TRBJ2-1 TRBV10-3 CASGQGNYEQFF TGTGCCAGCGGACAGGGAAACTACGAGCAGTTCTTC
. 13 . TRBJ1-1 TRBV20-1 CSASPNLNTEAFF TGCAGTGCTAGCCCCAACTTGAACACTGAAGCTTTCTTT
. 14 . TRBJ2-5 TRBV29-1 CSVFTAGPQETQYF TGCAGCGTTTTTACGGCAGGGCCCCAAGAGACCCAGTACTTC
. 12 . TRBJ2-1 TRBV5-1 CASSFLGVKQFF TGCGCCAGCAGCTTCTTAGGGGTAAAGCAGTTCTTC
TRBD1 13 few TRBJ1-1 TRBV6-5 CASSTGVGTEAFF TGTGCCAGCAGCACAGGGGTGGGTACTGAAGCTTTCTTT